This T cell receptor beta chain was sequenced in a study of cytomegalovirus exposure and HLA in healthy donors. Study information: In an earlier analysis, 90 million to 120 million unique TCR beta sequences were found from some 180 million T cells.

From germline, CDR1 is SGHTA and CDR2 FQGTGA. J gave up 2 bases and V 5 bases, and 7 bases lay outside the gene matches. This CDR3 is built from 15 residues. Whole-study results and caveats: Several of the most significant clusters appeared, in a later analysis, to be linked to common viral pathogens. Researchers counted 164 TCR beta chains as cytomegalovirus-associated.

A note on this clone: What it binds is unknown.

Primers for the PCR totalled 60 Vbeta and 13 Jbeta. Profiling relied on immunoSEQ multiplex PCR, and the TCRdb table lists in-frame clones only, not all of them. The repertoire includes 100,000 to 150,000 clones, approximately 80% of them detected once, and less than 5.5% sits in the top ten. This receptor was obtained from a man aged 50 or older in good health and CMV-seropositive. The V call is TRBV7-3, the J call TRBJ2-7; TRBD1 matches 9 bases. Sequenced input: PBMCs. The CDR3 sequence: CASSVTGGLAYEQYF. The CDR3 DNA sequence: TGTGCCAGCAGCGTGACAGGGGGGCTCGCCTACGAGCAGTACTTC. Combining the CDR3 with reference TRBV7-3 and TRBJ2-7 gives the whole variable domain GAGVSQTPSNKVTEKGKYVELRCDPISGHTALYWYRQSLGQGPEFLIYFQGTGAADDSGLPNDRFFAVRPEGSVSTLKIQRTERGDSAVYLCASSVTGGLAYEQYFGPGTRLTVT.